The subject of this entry is one T cell receptor (beta chain). Its antigen is as yet unknown. The data were obtained in a study of beta chain features in type 1 diabetes. As every portion of the isolated RNA was reverse transcribed, the sequencing read expressed TCRB transcripts. Sequenced by immunoSEQ multiplex PCR; TCRdb stores in-frame clones only, minus some. The data contain about 740,000 clones, around an eighth of them seen just once; the ten biggest clones take up less than 0.025%. Study-level results: Significant though moderate, a shortening of TCRB CDR3s appeared in all four CD4+ subsets of Type 1 diabetes patients.

The sequenced material came from naive CD4+ T cells from blood. The clonotype originates from a man younger than 35 with type 1 diabetes.

The CDR3 nucleotides read TGTGCCTGGAGTGTCGGGGCCTCGGATAATTCACCCCTCCACTTT. It specifies CAWSVGASDNSPLHF. V is TRBV30 and J is TRBJ1-6; tentative D call: TRBD1 (5 bases). V was shortened by 0 bases and J by 5 bases, with 11 bases between the two germline ends. CDR1 is GTSNPN, CDR2 SVGIG, per germline (reference sequence). This CDR3 region has 15 residues.